The 30 T cell receptor beta chains in this list originate from one sample, sequenced in a study of blood T cells in healthy people across ages. Primed by a sample-barcoded 5' primer and a J-beta primer mix, a second PCR proceeded for roughly 7 to 12 cycles. TCRdb re-analysed the 5' RACE reads in MiXCR, keeping a single row per CDR3 protein. The profile shows about 730,000 distinct CDR3 sequences, roughly 45% of them singletons. Specimen: blood. Receptors originate from a woman aged 55-70 years in good health.

V is TRBV12-3 or TRBV12-4 and J is TRBJ1-4; D is ambiguous. The CDR3 sequence is 18 residues long. V lost 5 bases to trimming and J lost 7 bases, with 26 bases between them. The CDR3 sequence: CASSILTLLSSNLEKLFF. The CDR3 coding sequence is TGTGCCAGCAGTATTCTGACGCTATTGAGTTCAAACCTTGAAAAACTGTTTTTT.

This chain uses TRBV5-1 with TRBJ1-1; 10 bases map to TRBD1. Germline V gene data show CDR1 as SGHRS and CDR2 as YFSETQ. V shed 2 bases, J shed 4 bases, and the junction held 5 bases outside the gene matches. The CDR3 extends over 15 amino acids. CDR3 sequence: CASSFAGTGVTEAFF. CDR3 in DNA: TGCGCCAGCAGCTTTGCCGGGACAGGGGTCACTGAAGCTTTCTTT.

This clonotype was picked up one time. J is TRBJ1-1 and V is TRBV12-3 or TRBV12-4; D call uncertain. This CDR3 comprises 14 residues. V lost 6 bases, J lost 3 bases, and 14 bases lay in between. This CDR3 is CASRAGSPDTEAFF. CDR3 coding DNA: TGTGCCAGCAGGGCGGGGTCCCCGGACACTGAAGCTTTCTTT.

This chain connects TRBV12-3 or TRBV12-4 to TRBJ1-4; the D is unclear. The CDR3 consists of 12 residues. The V end was cut by 3 bases, the J end by 10 bases, with 9 bases between. The CDR3 bases are TGTGCCAGCAGTTTGGGCCTCGGAAAACTGTTTTTT. It specifies CASSLGLGKLFF.

The J gene is TRBJ2-1, the V gene TRBV6-2 or TRBV6-3; TRBD1 aligns across 8 bases. This CDR3 spans 15 amino acids. Germline V gene lookup returns CDR1 MNHEY and CDR2 SVGEGT. V was pared by 6 bases and J by 4 bases, with 8 bases of the junction left unmatched. For the CDR3, the DNA is TGTGCCAGCAGCCTCAGGGGGCGTCGGTACAATGAGCAGTTCTTC. This sequence encodes CASSLRGRRYNEQFF.

The chain combines TRBV7-2 with TRBJ2-1; D not resolved. V lost 1 base to trimming and J lost 0 bases, with 10 bases between them. The CDR3 sequence is 16 residues long. CDR1 is SGHTA and CDR2 is FQGNSA in the germline V gene. The CDR3 sequence is CASSLGSDRSYNEQFF. In DNA, the CDR3 is TGTGCCAGCAGCTTAGGATCAGACCGCTCCTACAATGAGCAGTTCTTC.

The rearrangement uses TRBV3-1 and TRBJ1-4, with D unresolved. CDR3 length equals 17 residues. Trimming cost V 0 bases and J 8 bases, with 19 bases left between them. CDR1 and CDR2 from the germline V gene are LGHDT and YNNKEL (reference sequence). CDR3 region: CASSQDLSTRRGEKLFF. CDR3 coding DNA: TGTGCCAGCAGCCAAGATCTTTCGACAAGACGAGGGGAAAAACTGTTTTTT.

The chain has TRBV14 and TRBJ1-1; maybe TRBD1 (5 bases). The CDR3 spans 14 residues. The germline V gene encodes CDR1 SGHDN and CDR2 FVKESK. The V end lost 4 bases, the J end lost 2 bases, and 11 bases lay between the germline ends. The CDR3 nucleotides are TGTGCCAGCAGCCGCCACACAGGAAACACTGAAGCTTTCTTT. Residues: CASSRHTGNTEAFF.

V and J are TRBV5-1 and TRBJ1-5, with D possibly matching TRBD1 (5 bases). V was pared by 4 bases and J by 4 bases, with 18 bases between. Germline V CDR1 and CDR2: SGHRS, YFSETQ. The CDR3 contains 16 residues. CDR3 sequence reads: CASSLWDFPGNQPQHF. The CDR3 nucleotides are TGCGCCAGCAGCCTTTGGGACTTCCCTGGAAATCAGCCCCAGCATTTT. Combining the CDR3 with reference TRBV5-1 and TRBJ1-5 gives the whole variable domain KAGVTQTPRYLIKTRGQQVTLSCSPISGHRSVSWYQQTPGQGLQFLFEYFSETQRNKGNFPGRFSGRQFSNSRSEMNVSTLELGDSALYLCASSLWDFPGNQPQHFGDGTRLSIL.

This clonotype was counted many times. In nucleotides, the CDR3 is TGTGCCAGCAGCCTCCGGGCTAGCGGGGGTAATGAGCAGTTCTTC. Amino acids: CASSLRASGGNEQFF. The rearrangement links TRBV3-1 to TRBJ2-1; TRBD2 matches 10 bases. This CDR3 comprises 15 residues. The V segment lost 4 bases and the J segment 7 bases; nucleotides outside the gene matches: 7. Germline V gene data show CDR1 as LGHDT and CDR2 as YNNKEL (reference sequence).

The chain is built from TRBV29-1 and TRBJ2-3; 8 nucleotides match TRBD1. Germline CDR1 and CDR2: SQVTM and ANQGSEA. The CDR3 loop spans 13 amino acids. Trimming removed 7 bases from V and 2 bases from J; junction bases left unmatched: 5. Written as DNA, the CDR3 is TGCAGCGCGGGACAGGTCTACACAGATACGCAGTATTTT. Its translation: CSAGQVYTDTQYF.

This clonotype is a singleton in its sample. The rearrangement joins TRBV28 to TRBJ1-2; D is undetermined. This CDR3 is built from 13 residues. The germline CDR1 and CDR2 sequences are MDHEN and SYDVKM. The V end lost 4 bases, the J end lost 3 bases, and 9 bases lay between the germline ends. The CDR3: CASSSRTHYGYTF. As DNA, the CDR3 is TGTGCCAGCAGTTCCCGGACGCACTATGGCTACACCTTC.

This clonotype has ten or more counts. V is TRBV29-1 and J is TRBJ2-7; 7 nucleotides line up with TRBD2. With V trimmed by 7 bases and J by 2 bases, 11 bases remained unmatched. There are 14 residues in the CDR3. CDR1 is SQVTM, CDR2 ANQGSEA, per germline. The CDR3 nucleotides are TGCAGCGCCCCGCTAGCGGCGCGACCCTACGAGCAGTACTTC. Translated: CSAPLAARPYEQYF.

This clonotype turned up a few times. The chain has TRBV3-1 and TRBJ2-1; D remains unclear. The CDR3 is made up of 15 amino acids. CDR1 and CDR2 (germline): LGHDT, YNNKEL (reference sequence). The V end was cut by 0 bases, the J end by 7 bases, with 13 bases between. The DNA of the CDR3 is TGTGCCAGCAGCCAAGAAGGGCCGGAGTGGAATGAGCAGTTCTTC. It codes for CASSQEGPEWNEQFF.

V is TRBV29-1 and J is TRBJ2-1, with D tentatively TRBD1 or TRBD2 (5 bases each). CDR1 is SQVTM and CDR2 is ANQGSEA in the germline V gene. V lost 4 bases and J 5 bases, leaving 9 bases between the germline ends. CDR3 length: 12 residues. CDR3 bases: TGCAGCGTTGCCATGGGACACAATGAGCAGTTCTTC. It translates to CSVAMGHNEQFF.

Concerning this clonotype: One end of the junction fails to match germline, which may point to a read error. V gene TRBV28 combines with J gene TRBJ1-5; D is unresolved. The CDR3 is 19 amino acids. The germline gives CDR1 MDHEN, CDR2 SYDVKM. The CDR3 region is CASSLWMFGFPPSNQSQHF. The CDR3 DNA reads as TGTGCCAGCAGTTTATGGATGTTCGGGTTTCCCCCTAGCAATCAGTCCCAGCATTTT.

Only a few counts were recorded for this clonotype. The gene calls are TRBV5-1 and TRBJ2-3, with 7 bases aligning to TRBD2. This CDR3 region has 17 residues. Per germline, CDR1 SGHRS and CDR2 YFSETQ. J was trimmed by 0 bases and V by 0 bases; bases with no gene match: 7. CDR3 nucleotide sequence: TGCGCCAGCAGCTTGGGTCTAGCGGAGACTAGCACAGATACGCAGTATTTT. Protein sequence: CASSLGLAETSTDTQYF.

Notes on this clonotype: Compared with germline, one end of the junction differs, possibly owing to a read error. V gene TRBV30 combines with J gene TRBJ1-1; 8 bases fit TRBD1. This CDR3 comprises 14 residues. Germline CDR1 and CDR2: GTSNPN and SVGIG (reference sequence). CDR3 loop: CAWSRQGLSPEVFF. DNA of the CDR3: TGTGCCTGGAGTCGACAGGGGTTGAGCCCTGAAGTTTTCTTT.

This chain connects TRBV4-3 to TRBJ2-3; a possible D gene is TRBD2 (7 bases). CDR3 length: 16 residues. Germline CDR1 and CDR2: LGHNA and YSLEER. The ends were cut back, 0 bases at V and 3 bases at J, with 13 bases in the middle. Here the CDR3 DNA reads TGCGCCAGCAGCCAAGAGACTCGGGGGGCGACAGATACGCAGTATTTT. Translated, it gives CASSQETRGATDTQYF.

This clonotype has a handful of counts. This chain uses TRBV5-1 with TRBJ2-3; 9 bases agree with TRBD1. The CDR3 totals 16 residues. Germline V gene data show CDR1 as SGHRS and CDR2 as YFSETQ. V lost 4 bases to trimming and J lost 4 bases; unmatched junction nucleotides: 10. CDR3 sequence: CASSTTGTGNADTQYF. CDR3 DNA sequence: TGCGCCAGCAGCACCACCGGGACAGGGAACGCAGATACGCAGTATTTT.

This clonotype was found a few times. The chain joins TRBV6-5 to TRBJ2-5; TRBD1 aligns across 12 bases. Germline CDR1 is MNHEY and CDR2 is SVGAGI. This CDR3 is 14 amino acids long. CDR3: CSHQQGQGAETQYF. CDR3 coding DNA: TGTTCTCACCAGCAGGGACAGGGGGCCGAGACCCAGTACTTC.

This rearrangement joins TRBV21-1 to TRBJ2-7. TRBV21-1 is a pseudogene locus. The CDR3 is 12 residues long. The CDR3 bases are TGTGCCAGGGACAGGGCTTCCTACGAGCAGTACTTC. Protein product: CARDRASYEQYF.

The genes are TRBV5-1 and TRBJ2-5; a possible D gene is TRBD1 (5 bases). V lost 0 bases and J 11 bases, leaving 23 bases between the germline ends. The CDR3 totals 16 residues. CDR1 is SGHRS and CDR2 is YFSETQ in the germline V gene. For the CDR3, the DNA is TGCGCCAGCAGCTTGGAGGGGCCCCAAAGAGGCAATGAGCAGTACTTC. Encoded protein: CASSLEGPQRGNEQYF.

V and J are TRBV20-1 and TRBJ1-2; TRBD1 matches 7 bases. The CDR3 sequence is 13 residues long. CDR1 is DFQATT and CDR2 is SNEGSKA in the germline V gene (reference sequence). V lost 3 bases, J lost 6 bases, and 7 bases stayed unmatched. The CDR3: CSASPGGWNGYTF. DNA of the CDR3: TGCAGTGCTAGCCCAGGGGGTTGGAATGGCTACACCTTC.

The chain links TRBV7-8 to TRBJ2-5, with D possibly being TRBD2 (5 bases). V was trimmed by 5 bases and J by 0 bases, leaving 13 bases between them. The CDR3 is 15 residues long. Germline-derived CDR1 and CDR2 are SGHVS and FQNEAQ. The CDR3 nucleotides read TGTGCCAGCAGCGCCGCCGGAGGTTACCAAGAGACCCAGTACTTC. Translating gives CASSAAGGYQETQYF.

The V call is TRBV27, the J call TRBJ2-7; perhaps TRBD1 as D (6 bases). The V and J ends lost 6 bases and 4 bases respectively, with 16 bases between them. This CDR3 spans 14 amino acids. Germline-derived CDR1 and CDR2 are MNHEY and SMNVEV (reference sequence). The CDR3, as DNA: TGTGCCAGCAGACTCACCGGGACAAGATACGAGCAGTACTTC. Encoded protein: CASRLTGTRYEQYF.

This clonotype was observed at least ten times. This chain connects TRBV11-2 to TRBJ2-7, with no clear D. Between the trimmed V and J ends, which lost 5 bases and 6 bases, there was a span of 23 bases. The CDR3 loop spans 16 amino acids. In germline, CDR1 is SGHAT, CDR2 FQNNGV. CDR3 sequence (DNA): TGTGCCAGCAGCATCCTTCTGACAATCCCCGCAGGCGAGCAGTACTTC. This codes for CASSILLTIPAGEQYF.

This clonotype has only a few counts. The rearrangement links TRBV6-5 to TRBJ2-7, with D possibly matching TRBD2 (6 bases). The CDR3 is 15 amino acids. Trimming stripped 3 bases from V and 3 bases from J, with 15 bases between. CDR1 and CDR2 from the germline V gene are MNHEY and SVGAGI. The CDR3 is CASSYRGKRNYEQYF. In nucleotides, the CDR3 is TGTGCCAGCAGTTATCGGGGGAAACGAAACTACGAGCAGTACTTC.

The chain is built from TRBV5-6 and TRBJ2-3; TRBD2 is a possible D gene (5 bases). Germline V lookup: CDR1 SGHDT, CDR2 YYEEEE. This CDR3 has 18 amino acids. Trimming pared 3 bases from V and 4 bases from J, leaving 24 bases between. The CDR3 DNA follows: TGTGCCAGCAGCTACTACCAGGACGGCGGGCCTCCCCCAGATACGCAGTATTTT. It yields the protein CASSYYQDGGPPPDTQYF.

This clonotype was found once. The J gene is TRBJ2-1, the V gene TRBV2; D gene uncertain. CDR3 length: 14 residues. The ends were cut back, 6 bases at V and 10 bases at J, with 19 bases in the middle. Germline V lookup: CDR1 SNHLY, CDR2 FYNNEI. CDR3 nucleotides: TGTGCCAGCAGAGGCCAGCAGGTGGTCTCCGAGCAGTTCTTC. Its protein product is CASRGQQVVSEQFF.